These T cell receptor beta chains were read from a single sample in a study of CD8+ T cells in alopecia areata. Assay: immunoSEQ multiplex PCR; the TCRdb copy retains only in-frame clones and omits some. The sample holds hundreds of thousands of clones; roughly two thirds are singletons and the top ten take 1.2%. Sequencing used CD4+ T cells sorted from blood, obtained at week 0. The receptors were sampled from a human donor with alopecia areata. Each CDR3 is given with its conserved first and last residue. D genes are given only for firm matches. Clone size is given for some rows only: seen once, a few or many times, or a class if the clone is expanded.

abundance: .
d_gene: .
v_gene: TRBV25-1
j_gene: TRBJ2-2
CDR3nt: TGTGCCAGCAGTGAATTCAGTGGGTCCGGGGAGCTGTTTTTT
CDR3aa: CASSEFSGSGELFF

abundance: few
d_gene: .
v_gene: TRBV30
j_gene: TRBJ1-1
CDR3nt: TGTGCCTGGAGATACACTGAAGCTTTCTTT
CDR3aa: CAWRYTEAFF

abundance: .
d_gene: .
v_gene: TRBV2
j_gene: TRBJ1-2
CDR3nt: TGTGCCAGCAGAGGGACACTCAACTATGGCTACACCTTC
CDR3aa: CASRGTLNYGYTF

abundance: .
d_gene: .
v_gene: TRBV11-2
j_gene: TRBJ1-5
CDR3nt: TGTGCCAGCAGCTTACTGGAATATCAGCCCCAGCATTTT
CDR3aa: CASSLLEYQPQHF

abundance: .
d_gene: TRBD1
v_gene: TRBV29-1
j_gene: TRBJ2-7
CDR3nt: TGCAGCGTTGAAGATAGGGGACAGGGAAAGTACGAGCAGTACTTC
CDR3aa: CSVEDRGQGKYEQYF

abundance: .
d_gene: TRBD2
v_gene: TRBV2
j_gene: TRBJ2-5
CDR3nt: TGTGCCAGCAGGAGGACTAGCTCGGCGGAGACCCAGTACTTC
CDR3aa: CASRRTSSAETQYF

abundance: .
d_gene: .
v_gene: TRBV27
j_gene: TRBJ1-2
CDR3nt: TGTGCCAGCAGCCACGGGACACCTAACTATGGCTACACCTTC
CDR3aa: CASSHGTPNYGYTF

abundance: .
d_gene: .
v_gene: TRBV9
j_gene: TRBJ2-3
CDR3nt: TGTGCCAGCAGCGTAGGAGGCCTGCAGATAACAGATACGCAGTATTTT
CDR3aa: CASSVGGLQITDTQYF

abundance: few
d_gene: TRBD1
v_gene: TRBV29-1
j_gene: TRBJ1-2
CDR3nt: TGCAGCGTTCACAGACAGGGCCATGGCTACACCTTC
CDR3aa: CSVHRQGHGYTF

abundance: .
d_gene: .
v_gene: TRBV5-1
j_gene: TRBJ2-1
CDR3nt: TGCGCCAGCAGCCACCGGACGGGGGGCTCGGGCTATGAGCAGTTCTTC
CDR3aa: CASSHRTGGSGYEQFF

abundance: .
d_gene: .
v_gene: TRBV25-1
j_gene: TRBJ1-2
CDR3nt: TGTGCCAGCAGTGAGTACAGGGCAGGCGGCTACACCTTC
CDR3aa: CASSEYRAGGYTF

abundance: .
d_gene: TRBD1
v_gene: TRBV19
j_gene: TRBJ2-7
CDR3nt: TGTGCCAGTAGTACCATAGGGGGCTCCGAGCAGTACTTC
CDR3aa: CASSTIGGSEQYF

abundance: .
d_gene: .
v_gene: TRBV18
j_gene: TRBJ2-1
CDR3nt: TGTGCCAGCTCACCAACTATCCAGGGTAAAATCTACAATGAGCAGTTCTTC
CDR3aa: CASSPTIQGKIYNEQFF

abundance: .
d_gene: .
v_gene: TRBV2
j_gene: TRBJ1-1
CDR3nt: TGTGCCAGCATGGGGGATTTGAACACTGAAGCTTTCTTT
CDR3aa: CASMGDLNTEAFF

abundance: .
d_gene: TRBD2
v_gene: TRBV5-4
j_gene: TRBJ2-5
CDR3nt: TGTGCCAGCAGCATACGCCGGCTGGGACTAGCGGGGGGGCCACAGTACTTC
CDR3aa: CASSIRRLGLAGGPQYF

abundance: few
d_gene: .
v_gene: TRBV2
j_gene: TRBJ2-7
CDR3nt: TGTGCCAGCAGTCTCGTCCCCTACGAGCAGTACTTC
CDR3aa: CASSLVPYEQYF

abundance: .
d_gene: .
v_gene: TRBV29-1
j_gene: TRBJ1-3
CDR3nt: TGCAGCTTCAGGGGTTTCGGAAACACCATATATTTT
CDR3aa: CSFRGFGNTIYF

abundance: once
d_gene: .
v_gene: TRBV5-1
j_gene: TRBJ2-5
CDR3nt: TGCGCCAGCAGCTTGGACACCCCTCGGGAGACCCAGTACTTC
CDR3aa: CASSLDTPRETQYF

abundance: .
d_gene: .
v_gene: TRBV25-1
j_gene: TRBJ2-1
CDR3nt: TGTGCCAGCCAAGAGGCGGGGACTTACAATGAGCAGTTCTTC
CDR3aa: CASQEAGTYNEQFF

abundance: .
d_gene: .
v_gene: TRBV18
j_gene: TRBJ1-1
CDR3nt: TGTGCCAGCTCATATCAGGGGTGGAACACTGAAGCTTTCTTT
CDR3aa: CASSYQGWNTEAFF

abundance: .
d_gene: TRBD1
v_gene: TRBV19
j_gene: TRBJ2-3
CDR3nt: TGTGCCAGTAGTCTAGGGACAGGACAACGGGCGGATACGCAGTATTTT
CDR3aa: CASSLGTGQRADTQYF

abundance: .
d_gene: .
v_gene: TRBV6-5
j_gene: TRBJ1-1
CDR3nt: TGTGCCAGCAGACCCTACGAGGGCTCGAACACTGAAGCTTTCTTT
CDR3aa: CASRPYEGSNTEAFF

abundance: .
d_gene: .
v_gene: TRBV29-1
j_gene: TRBJ1-1
CDR3nt: TGCAGCGTCCCAGGAGGGGCAGGGGCTTTCTTT
CDR3aa: CSVPGGAGAFF

abundance: .
d_gene: TRBD2
v_gene: TRBV5-1
j_gene: TRBJ2-1
CDR3nt: TGCGCCAGCAGCTTGGGACTAGCAAGCAATGAGCAGTTCTTC
CDR3aa: CASSLGLASNEQFF

abundance: .
d_gene: .
v_gene: TRBV15
j_gene: TRBJ1-2
CDR3nt: TGTGCCACCAGCACAAGGCCTAACTATGGCTACACCTTC
CDR3aa: CATSTRPNYGYTF

abundance: .
d_gene: .
v_gene: TRBV7-7
j_gene: TRBJ2-5
CDR3nt: TGTGCTAGCAGCCTGCTGGGAGAGACCCAGTACTTC
CDR3aa: CASSLLGETQYF

abundance: .
d_gene: .
v_gene: TRBV29-1
j_gene: TRBJ1-5
CDR3nt: TGCAGCGTAAAGGGGACGAATCAGCCCCAGCATTTT
CDR3aa: CSVKGTNQPQHF

abundance: once
d_gene: .
v_gene: TRBV5-4
j_gene: TRBJ2-1
CDR3nt: TGTGCCAGCAGCTTGTATCTTACACATGAGCAGTTCTTC
CDR3aa: CASSLYLTHEQFF

abundance: .
d_gene: .
v_gene: TRBV30
j_gene: TRBJ2-3
CDR3nt: TGTGCCTGGAGTGTACGGGGGATAGATACGCAGTATTTT
CDR3aa: CAWSVRGIDTQYF

abundance: few
d_gene: .
v_gene: TRBV29-1
j_gene: TRBJ1-1
CDR3nt: TGCAGCTTCAGAGGTGGGGGAGAGACTGAAGCTTTCTTT
CDR3aa: CSFRGGGETEAFF

abundance: .
d_gene: .
v_gene: TRBV19
j_gene: TRBJ1-2
CDR3nt: TGTGCCAGTAGTATCAGACAGACGTATGGCTACACCTTC
CDR3aa: CASSIRQTYGYTF

abundance: .
d_gene: .
v_gene: TRBV9
j_gene: TRBJ2-3
CDR3nt: TGTGCCAGCAGCCCCCACATACAGGGAAGGGGTAGCACAGATACGCAGTATTTT
CDR3aa: CASSPHIQGRGSTDTQYF

abundance: .
d_gene: TRBD1
v_gene: TRBV10-2
j_gene: TRBJ2-7
CDR3nt: TGCGCCAGCACCGGAAGGACAGGGGGCCACGAGCAGTACTTC
CDR3aa: CASTGRTGGHEQYF

abundance: .
d_gene: .
v_gene: TRBV29-1
j_gene: TRBJ2-7
CDR3nt: TGCAGCGTCGGGGACCGATACGAGCAGTACTTC
CDR3aa: CSVGDRYEQYF

abundance: .
d_gene: .
v_gene: TRBV29-1
j_gene: TRBJ2-7
CDR3nt: TGCAGCGTTCTTATTTCCTACGAGCAGTACTTC
CDR3aa: CSVLISYEQYF

abundance: few
d_gene: .
v_gene: TRBV2
j_gene: TRBJ2-7
CDR3nt: TGTGCCAGCAGTGAATGGGAGCAGTACTTC
CDR3aa: CASSEWEQYF

abundance: .
d_gene: .
v_gene: TRBV29-1
j_gene: TRBJ2-2
CDR3nt: TGCAGCGTTTGTAGGGGGGCGGTCACCGGGGAGCTGTTTTTT
CDR3aa: CSVCRGAVTGELFF

abundance: .
d_gene: .
v_gene: TRBV25-1
j_gene: TRBJ1-2
CDR3nt: TGTGCCAGCAGTGAATACGGGCGGGATGGCTACACCTTC
CDR3aa: CASSEYGRDGYTF

abundance: .
d_gene: TRBD2
v_gene: TRBV11-2
j_gene: TRBJ2-5
CDR3nt: TGTGCCAGCAGCTCCCGACTAGCGGGGGGGCTAGAGACCCAGTACTTC
CDR3aa: CASSSRLAGGLETQYF

abundance: .
d_gene: .
v_gene: TRBV5-6
j_gene: TRBJ1-1
CDR3nt: TGTGCCAGCAGCCGGAACGGGGGCACTGAAGCTTTCTTT
CDR3aa: CASSRNGGTEAFF

abundance: .
d_gene: .
v_gene: TRBV7-2
j_gene: TRBJ2-7
CDR3nt: TGTGCCAGCAGCCCGAGACCCGACTCCTACGAGCAGTACTTC
CDR3aa: CASSPRPDSYEQYF

abundance: few
d_gene: TRBD1
v_gene: TRBV29-1
j_gene: TRBJ2-6
CDR3nt: TGCAGCGTTCAAGGACAGGGAAAGGTCCTGACTTTC
CDR3aa: CSVQGQGKVLTF

abundance: .
d_gene: .
v_gene: TRBV15
j_gene: TRBJ1-1
CDR3nt: TGTGCCACCAGCAGAGTGGCCAGTAGTAGTATGAACACTGAAGCTTTCTTT
CDR3aa: CATSRVASSSMNTEAFF

abundance: .
d_gene: .
v_gene: TRBV20-1
j_gene: TRBJ2-1
CDR3nt: TGCAGTGGACGGGGGACCTATGAGCAGTTCTTC
CDR3aa: CSGRGTYEQFF

abundance: .
d_gene: TRBD2
v_gene: TRBV6-5
j_gene: TRBJ2-2
CDR3nt: TGTGCCAGCAGTTCGAGCGGGGGCCTCACCGGGGAGCTGTTTTTT
CDR3aa: CASSSSGGLTGELFF

abundance: few
d_gene: .
v_gene: TRBV10-3
j_gene: TRBJ2-7
CDR3nt: TGTGCCATCAGTGAATCCCTCCAGACAGTCCAAGAGCAGTACTTC
CDR3aa: CAISESLQTVQEQYF